The 23 T cell receptor beta chains presented below share a single source sample, sequenced in a study of OX40 agonist ivuxolimab in advanced cancers. Receptor amplification or capture employed the immunoSEQ multiplex PCR assay. TCRdb limited this immuneACCESS table to in-frame rearrangements with V and J called. A share of clones is missing; checked studies link under half to unresolved V genes, and the rest is unexplained. This sample lists tens of thousands of clones; approximately 80% were detected once. The ten largest clones capture 0.44% of the sample. Sequencing was performed on CD4+ or CD8+ T cells sorted from blood, taken in a trial of the OX40 agonist ivuxolimab. The receptors were sampled from an adult with an advanced solid tumor such as melanoma, head and neck, liver or kidney cancer.

This chain uses TRBV5-1 with TRBJ2-5; D gene uncertain. V lost 4 bases, J lost 5 bases, and 9 bases lay in between. The CDR3 runs to 12 residues. Germline CDR1 reads SGHRS; CDR2 reads YFSETQ. The CDR3 reads CASSGHGETQYF. CDR3 DNA sequence: TGCGCCAGCAGCGGGCACGGGGAGACCCAGTACTTC. The full variable domain, rest sourced from reference TRBV5-1 and TRBJ2-5, is KAGVTQTPRYLIKTRGQQVTLSCSPISGHRSVSWYQQTPGQGLQFLFEYFSETQRNKGNFPGRFSGRQFSNSRSEMNVSTLELGDSALYLCASSGHGETQYFGPGTRLLVL.

The chain is built from TRBV6-6 and TRBJ2-5, with 14 bases that match TRBD2. The V gene's germline CDR1 is MNHNY and CDR2 SVGAGI (reference sequence). The CDR3 has 13 amino acids. Germline trimming cut 8 bases from V and 11 bases from J; bases unmatched to any gene: 7. The CDR3 nucleotides are TGTGCCAGCTTGGGACTAGCGGGAGACCAGCAGTACTTC. Amino acids: CASLGLAGDQQYF.

The genes are TRBV18 and TRBJ2-5; 13 bases line up with TRBD2. The germline V gene encodes CDR1 KGHSH and CDR2 LQKENI. Losses at the gene ends were 3 bases for V and 1 base for J; bases not matched to a gene: 2. The CDR3 runs to 16 residues. The CDR3 nucleotides are TGTGCCAGCTCACCGCGACTAGCGGGGGGCCAAGAGACCCAGTACTTC. Amino acid sequence: CASSPRLAGGQETQYF.

The sample holds one count of this clone. The chain combines TRBV28 with TRBJ1-2, with D tentatively TRBD1 (5 bases). This CDR3 comprises 14 residues. CDR1 MDHEN and CDR2 SYDVKM come from the germline V gene. The ends were cut back, 4 bases at V and 3 bases at J, with 12 bases in the middle. The CDR3 region is CASSSQGFDYGYTF. CDR3 nucleotide sequence: TGTGCCAGCAGTTCGCAGGGATTTGACTATGGCTACACCTTC.

The chain combines TRBV4-3 with TRBJ1-5; D not certain. CDR3 length: 14 residues. Trimming removed 0 bases at V and 7 bases at J, with 10 bases between. Germline CDR1 is LGHNA and CDR2 is YSLEER. In DNA, the CDR3 is TGCGCCAGCAGCCAAGATGTGGGGAAACAGCCCCAGCATTTT. Translated: CASSQDVGKQPQHF.

This rearrangement joins TRBV30 to TRBJ1-1; D ambiguous. With 2 bases removed from V and 7 bases from J, the gap between germline ends came to 8 bases. Germline CDR1 GTSNPN, CDR2 SVGIG (reference sequence). CDR3 length: 11 amino acids. In nucleotides, the CDR3 is TGTGCCTGGAGTCAGAGACGTGAAGCTTTCTTT. This codes for CAWSQRREAFF.

The CDR3 sequence: CASSLHRNTEAFF. DNA for the CDR3: TGTGCCAGCAGCTTACATAGAAACACTGAAGCTTTCTTT. The genes are TRBV7-2 and TRBJ1-1; D call uncertain. Germline lookup yields CDR1 SGHTA and CDR2 FQGNSA. The CDR3 has 13 amino acids. The germline V and J ends were trimmed by 2 bases and 2 bases, with 6 bases remaining between them.

This clone appeared a single time. This rearrangement joins TRBV28 to TRBJ2-1, with a tentative D call TRBD2 (6 bases). The V and J ends lost 2 bases and 2 bases respectively, with 10 bases between them. The CDR3 consists of 15 residues. Germline CDR1 reads MDHEN; CDR2 reads SYDVKM. For the CDR3, the DNA is TGTGCCAGCAGTTTAACGGGAGCGGCCTACAATGAGCAGTTCTTC. This codes for CASSLTGAAYNEQFF.

V and J are TRBV7-8 and TRBJ1-5; a weak D match, TRBD1 (5 bases). Germline V lookup: CDR1 SGHVS, CDR2 FQNEAQ. The V end was cut by 5 bases, the J end by 0 bases, with 14 bases between. The CDR3 has 16 residues. The CDR3 loop reads CASSRRRGNSNQPQHF. CDR3 sequence (DNA): TGTGCCAGCAGCCGAAGGCGGGGGAATAGCAATCAGCCCCAGCATTTT.

The chain recombines TRBV9 with TRBJ2-2, with a possible D match to TRBD2 (6 bases). Germline values: CDR1 SGDLS, CDR2 YYNGEE. The CDR3 sequence is 14 residues long. V dropped 2 bases and J dropped 5 bases, with 10 bases sitting between them. This CDR3 reads CASSVTRGTGELFF. The CDR3 DNA is TGTGCCAGCAGCGTTACCCGGGGGACCGGGGAGCTGTTTTTT.

CDR3 protein: CASSPQGYTEAFF. In DNA, the CDR3 is TGCGCCAGCAGCCCCCAGGGGTACACTGAAGCTTTCTTT. The genes are TRBV5-1 and TRBJ1-1; tentative D call: TRBD1 (6 bases). This CDR3 spans 13 amino acids. Germline V gives CDR1 SGHRS, CDR2 YFSETQ. V dropped 4 bases and J dropped 3 bases, with 10 bases sitting between them. The full variable domain, in which reference TRBV5-1 and TRBJ1-1 provide the parts outside the CDR3, is KAGVTQTPRYLIKTRGQQVTLSCSPISGHRSVSWYQQTPGQGLQFLFEYFSETQRNKGNFPGRFSGRQFSNSRSEMNVSTLELGDSALYLCASSPQGYTEAFFGQGTRLTVV.

The chain recombines TRBV9 with TRBJ2-1; D gene unclear. V shed 0 bases and J shed 8 bases, with 12 bases lying between them. The CDR3 contains 14 residues. CDR1 is SGDLS, CDR2 YYNGEE, per germline. The CDR3 DNA reads as TGTGCCAGCAGCGTAGTGACATCCGGAGATGAGCAGTTCTTC. Residues: CASSVVTSGDEQFF.

The chain has TRBV7-2 and TRBJ1-4; no definite D call. The ends were cut back, 1 base at V and 3 bases at J, with 6 bases in the middle. Per the germline V gene, CDR1 is SGHTA and CDR2 is FQGNSA. The CDR3 is 14 amino acids. The CDR3 DNA reads TGTGCCAGCAGCTTAGGGATGGCTAATGAAAAACTGTTTTTT. It is translated as CASSLGMANEKLFF.

The V gene is TRBV7-8, the J gene TRBJ2-6; D ambiguous. V was clipped by 1 base and J by 0 bases, with 7 bases between them. This CDR3 is built from 16 residues. Germline-derived CDR1 and CDR2 are SGHVS and FQNEAQ. The CDR3 bases are TGTGCCAGCAGCTTAGTACCGGTCTCTGGGGCCAACGTCCTGACTTTC. It is translated as CASSLVPVSGANVLTF.

V gene TRBV6-5 combines with J gene TRBJ2-3; D not resolved. Trimming took 2 bases from V and 6 from J, leaving 12 bases between them. Germline CDR1 MNHEY, CDR2 SVGAGI. The CDR3 spans 14 residues. Here the CDR3 reads CASSYDLIRDTQYF. The CDR3 DNA reads TGTGCCAGCAGTTACGACTTGATCAGGGATACGCAGTATTTT.

J is TRBJ2-1 and V is TRBV7-2; TRBD2 agrees at 9 bases. The CDR3 covers 16 residues. Per germline, CDR1 SGHTA and CDR2 FQGNSA. The V and J ends lost 6 bases and 2 bases, in that order; junction bases with no gene match: 8. CDR3 sequence (DNA): TGTGCCAGCAGTTTCGCCGGGACTAGCACCTACAATGAGCAGTTCTTC. Its translation: CASSFAGTSTYNEQFF.

The J gene is TRBJ2-3, the V gene TRBV7-8; 11 positions match TRBD1. Germline loops: CDR1 SGHVS, CDR2 FQNEAQ. There are 15 residues in the CDR3. After removal of 5 bases from V and 5 bases from J, the junction contained 6 bases not matched to a gene. The CDR3 loop is CASSQDRGREDTQYF. The CDR3 DNA sequence: TGTGCCAGCAGCCAGGACAGGGGGCGCGAAGATACGCAGTATTTT.

This chain links TRBV5-1 with TRBJ1-6; no firm D call. V lost 1 base and J lost 8, with 13 bases in between. Germline V lookup: CDR1 SGHRS, CDR2 YFSETQ. The CDR3 extends over 15 amino acids. DNA of the CDR3: TGCGCCAGCAGCTTGCAGAACTCCCCGGATTCACCCCTCCACTTT. This encodes CASSLQNSPDSPLHF. The full variable domain, in which reference TRBV5-1 and TRBJ1-6 provide the parts outside the CDR3, is KAGVTQTPRYLIKTRGQQVTLSCSPISGHRSVSWYQQTPGQGLQFLFEYFSETQRNKGNFPGRFSGRQFSNSRSEMNVSTLELGDSALYLCASSLQNSPDSPLHFGNGTRLTVT.

The rearrangement links TRBV4-2 to TRBJ2-5; TRBD2 matches 10 bases. The germline gives CDR1 LGHNA, CDR2 YNFKEQ. The CDR3 is made up of 15 amino acids. Unmatched junction bases numbered 4, after V lost 5 bases and J lost 1 base. CDR3 sequence reads: CASSLAGGLQETQYF. In DNA, the CDR3 is TGTGCCAGCAGCTTAGCGGGGGGCCTCCAAGAGACCCAGTACTTC.

The chain is built from TRBV5-1 and TRBJ2-1, with D maybe TRBD2 (6 bases). The germline CDR1 and CDR2 sequences are SGHRS and YFSETQ. The germline V and J ends were trimmed by 7 bases and 1 base, with 9 bases remaining between them. The CDR3 has 13 amino acids. The CDR3: CASGAGSYNEQFF. CDR3 DNA: TGCGCCAGCGGGGCGGGGTCCTACAATGAGCAGTTCTTC.

The chain recombines TRBV6-5 with TRBJ2-3; no definite D call. The CDR3 loop spans 14 amino acids. The germline CDR1 and CDR2 sequences are MNHEY and SVGAGI. V was trimmed by 2 bases and J by 1 base, leaving 7 bases between them. This CDR3 reads CASSYLDRTDTQYF. As DNA, the CDR3 is TGTGCCAGCAGTTACCTCGACCGCACAGATACGCAGTATTTT.

This clone turned up a few times. The rearrangement joins TRBV19 to TRBJ1-4; the D gene is possibly TRBD1 (5 bases). Trimming removed 7 bases at V and 8 bases at J, with 14 bases between. The CDR3 is made up of 13 amino acids. Germline V CDR1 and CDR2: LNHDA, SQIVND (reference sequence). In nucleotides, the CDR3 is TGTGCCAGTACCGGACAAACCGGCGAAAAACTGTTTTTT. As protein: CASTGQTGEKLFF.

This clone was found once. The rearrangement joins TRBV20-1 to TRBJ2-7; the D is unclear. Germline assignment: CDR1 DFQATT and CDR2 SNEGSKA (reference sequence). V was cut by 3 bases and J by 2 bases, with 5 bases left in between. This CDR3 has 11 amino acids. CDR3 coding DNA: TGCAGTGCTAGTAGGACCTACGAGCAGTACTTC. This codes for CSASRTYEQYF.